A single sample is the source of the 13 T cell receptor beta chains below, sequenced in a study of human thymus T cells. Measured with immunoSEQ multiplex PCR; TCRdb has only the in-frame clones, and not every one. The profile shows about 60,000 clones, 94% of them singletons. The source material was blood. Receptors originate from a boy in the first two years of life with a congenital heart defect but otherwise immunologically healthy.

This chain joins TRBV7-8 and TRBJ2-7; TRBD2 matches 7 bases. The CDR3 is 15 amino acids. V lost 1 base to trimming and J lost 3 bases; unmatched junction nucleotides: 6. The germline V gene encodes CDR1 SGHVS and CDR2 FQNEAQ. The CDR3: CASSLVPGGDYEQYF. DNA of the CDR3: TGTGCCAGCAGCTTAGTACCGGGAGGAGACTACGAGCAGTACTTC.

V usage is TRBV7-3 and J usage is TRBJ2-1; the match to TRBD2 covers 14 bases. J gave up 4 bases and V 4 bases, and 9 bases lay outside the gene matches. CDR1 and CDR2 from the germline V gene are SGHTA and FQGTGA. The CDR3 totals 18 residues. The chain's CDR3 is CASSSFSGTSGGYNEQFF. For the CDR3, the DNA is TGTGCCAGCAGCTCCTTTTCCGGGACTAGCGGGGGATACAATGAGCAGTTCTTC.

The chain combines TRBV29-1 with TRBJ2-3; D not certain. This CDR3 is built from 12 residues. V lost 5 bases and J lost 0, with 6 bases in between. Germline V gene lookup returns CDR1 SQVTM and CDR2 ANQGSEA. CDR3 sequence: CSVPASTDTQYF. The CDR3 bases are TGCAGCGTTCCAGCTAGCACAGATACGCAGTATTTT.

The chain is built from TRBV18 and TRBJ1-6; a possible D gene is TRBD1 (6 bases). Trimming pared 3 bases from V and 8 bases from J, leaving 14 bases between. Germline V gene data show CDR1 as KGHSH and CDR2 as LQKENI. The length of the CDR3 is 15 residues. CDR3 sequence: CASSPNRDTYSPLHF. CDR3 sequence (DNA): TGTGCCAGCTCACCGAACCGGGACACCTATTCACCCCTCCACTTT. Supplemented by reference TRBV18 and TRBJ1-6, the full variable domain reads NAGVMQNPRHLVRRRGQEARLRCSPMKGHSHVYWYRQLPEEGLKFMVYLQKENIIDESGMPKERFSAEFPKEGPSILRIQQVVRGDSAAYFCASSPNRDTYSPLHFGNGTRLTVT.

This rearrangement joins TRBV10-1 to TRBJ1-1; 8 bases map to TRBD1. The CDR3 sequence is 18 residues long. Germline values: CDR1 WNHNN, CDR2 SYGVQD (reference sequence). V gave up 0 bases and J gave up 5 bases; unmatched junction bases: 14. The CDR3, as DNA: TGCGCCAGCAGTGAGTCAAAGACAGGGGCGCCATGGGGGACTGAAGCTTTCTTT. This sequence encodes CASSESKTGAPWGTEAFF.

The chain recombines TRBV28 with TRBJ2-1, with a weak D call TRBD2 (6 bases). Germline-derived CDR1 and CDR2 are MDHEN and SYDVKM. The CDR3 has 16 amino acids. Deletions cut 5 bases from V and 1 base from J, with 15 bases between. In nucleotides, the CDR3 is TGTGCCAGCAGTCCTTCCCTCGGACTATCCTACAATGAGCAGTTCTTC. It codes for CASSPSLGLSYNEQFF.

The chain joins TRBV5-8 to TRBJ1-2, with D possibly TRBD1 on 5 matching bases. Deletions cut 5 bases from V and 6 bases from J, with 17 bases between. The CDR3 has 14 residues. CDR1 and CDR2 from the germline V gene are SGHTS and YDEGEE. The CDR3, as DNA: TGTGCCAGCAGAAGGGACTTCCGAAAGGATGGCTACACCTTC. This translates into CASRRDFRKDGYTF.

The chain uses TRBV5-4 and TRBJ2-3; unclear D gene. Trimming stripped 1 base from V and 4 bases from J, with 10 bases between. The CDR3 sequence is 14 residues long. The germline V gene encodes CDR1 SGHNT and CDR2 YYREEE (reference sequence). This chain's CDR3 is CASSLYSPSDTQYF. CDR3 sequence (DNA): TGTGCCAGCAGCTTGTACAGCCCGTCAGATACGCAGTATTTT.

V usage is TRBV6-7 and J usage is TRBJ1-5; D unresolved. TRBV6-7 has ORF status, its function being uncertain. The CDR3 loop spans 11 amino acids. V lost 2 bases, J lost 7 bases, and 3 bases lay in between. CDR3 sequence: CASSYRQPQHF. Written as DNA, the CDR3 is TGTGCCAGCAGTTACAGGCAGCCCCAGCATTTT.

The sample holds a few counts of this clone. V and J are TRBV19 and TRBJ1-1; D gene ambiguous. CDR1 and CDR2 from the germline V gene are LNHDA and SQIVND (reference sequence). Trimming took 5 bases from V and 1 from J, leaving 14 bases between them. The CDR3 runs to 15 residues. The CDR3 nucleotides are TGTGCCAGTAGTCCCCATCGCGGGGAGAACACTGAAGCTTTCTTT. Translation gives CASSPHRGENTEAFF.

This chain joins TRBV2 and TRBJ1-2; D is uncertain. CDR1 is SNHLY and CDR2 is FYNNEI in the germline V gene. This CDR3 has 15 amino acids. V was clipped by 3 bases and J by 4 bases, with 15 bases between them. The CDR3 nucleotides are TGTGCCAGCAGTGAGCGGCAGTCGCCCTCCTATGGCTACACCTTC. Translated: CASSERQSPSYGYTF.

This sequence joins TRBV21-1 and TRBJ2-3; TRBD1 was called by the table and not checked on the DNA. TRBV21-1 is assigned pseudogene status. CDR3 size: 14 residues. The CDR3 DNA follows: TGTGCCAGCAGCAAGGGGACAGGGGCAGATACGCAGTATTTT. Translation gives CASSKGTGADTQYF.

V and J are TRBV19 and TRBJ2-1; D not certain. CDR1 LNHDA and CDR2 SQIVND come from the germline V gene (reference sequence). The CDR3 length is 13 residues. Trimming pared 3 bases from V and 2 bases from J, leaving 5 bases between. CDR3 in amino acids: CASSMDPYNEQFF. CDR3 coding DNA: TGTGCCAGTAGTATGGACCCCTACAATGAGCAGTTCTTC.